This T cell receptor (beta chain) appears in the sequencing data of a study of prognosis after radiotherapy for stage I lung cancer. For the study at large: Four to six patients had oligometastatic NSCLC after surgical resection of the primary tumor, and 13 to 15 had newly diagnosed primary stage I lung tumors. Concurrent therapy with stereotactic body radiotherapy was received by no patient.

From germline, CDR1 is MNHNS and CDR2 SASEGT. This CDR3 region has 15 residues. The germline V and J ends were trimmed by 3 bases and 4 bases, with 12 bases remaining between them. Multiplex PCR, run in two rounds, amplified TCR beta CDR3 from genomic DNA. Amplification in first-round PCR relied on primers specific to each TRBV and TRBJ gene. TCRdb re-called the multiplex PCR reads with MiXCR, one entry per CDR3 protein. Of about 15,000 distinct CDR3 sequences listed, around 35% are singletons. Sample share makes this clonotype medium-sized (0.01 to 0.1%). The sequenced sample was PBMCs, obtained before or after stereotactic body radiation therapy (not recorded which). This receptor was identified in a donor over 45 with non-small cell lung cancer. V usage is TRBV6-1 and J usage is TRBJ2-2; D might be TRBD1 or TRBD2, each matching 6 bases. The CDR3 protein is CASSDTGAATGELFF. The DNA of the CDR3 is TGTGCCAGCAGTGACACGGGGGCAGCCACCGGGGAGCTGTTTTTT.